This T cell receptor (beta chain) was retrieved from a study of blood T cell repertoires in COVID-19. Across the whole study: The study drew acute and convalescent COVID-19 samples from the United States, Italy and Spain. In each case, the material was cDNA or gDNA derived from T cells, B-cell-depleted T cells, or PBMCs.

CDR3 length equals 14 residues. Germline V lookup: CDR1 MDHEN, CDR2 SYDVKM. J gave up 2 bases and V 4 bases, and 5 bases lay outside the gene matches. In the authors' workflow: Estimated nucleated cell counts came from reference gene primer amplification. The method was immunoSEQ multiplex PCR; TCRdb's version includes in-frame clones alone and lacks a portion of them. V, J and clone size are taken as reported in that table, and D and trimming were inferred from the DNA itself. Here the sample spans 25,000 to 30,000 clones, approximately 71% being singletons. Source material: peripheral blood. The chain carries TRBV28 and TRBJ2-7, with 7 bases identical to TRBD2. The clonotype was recovered from a human donor in a cohort sampled during active COVID-19. The CDR3 region is CASSYDRGAYEQYF. In DNA form, the CDR3 reads TGTGCCAGCAGTTACGATCGGGGGGCCTACGAGCAGTACTTC.